The clone carrying this TCR beta chain showed up just a few times. Antigen: not known. Aged roughly 6 to 100, donors were systemically healthy Caucasians from Russia. The V end lost 3 bases, the J end lost 0 bases, and 14 bases lay between the germline ends. The CDR3 covers 16 residues. Germline V gene sequence: CDR1 SGHVS, CDR2 FQNEAQ. A second roughly 6 to 11 cycle PCR used barcoded and J-beta primers. From each sample, at least 2.5 million paired-end reads containing CDR3 were obtained. TCRdb used MiXCR to reprocess the 5' RACE reads, holding one entry per CDR3 protein. The sample includes 1.5 million to 2 million distinct CDR3 sequences, around 35% of them seen just once. This entry belongs to a study of blood T cells in healthy people across ages. Study-level findings and limits: Significant beta diversity loss was already apparent by age about 42, declining roughly linearly.

Sequenced sample: blood. The origin of this receptor is a woman between 25 and 40 years old in good health. V gene TRBV7-8 combines with J gene TRBJ1-2; D uncertain. The CDR3 here is CASSFGPRTPNYGYTF. The CDR3 bases are TGTGCCAGCAGCTTTGGACCCAGAACTCCTAACTATGGCTACACCTTC.